This passage covers 14 T cell receptor beta chains from one sample sequenced in a study of T-cell reconstitution after alpha-beta-depleted transplantation in children. Unique molecular identifiers were incorporated when the TCRbeta library was constructed. TCRdb independently ran MiXCR on the PCR reads; one entry per CDR3 protein. The sample lists 240,000 or so distinct CDR3 sequences; approximately 8.9% were seen once. The input for sequencing was PBMCs, mostly from graft donor cells, taken 180 days after TCRalphabeta/CD19-depleted stem cell transplant. The receptors come from a male patient aged 5 to 17 who had a stem cell transplant for acute lymphoblastic leukemia, so the T cells may come from the graft donor.

In its sample, this clonotype was seen many times. The chain employs TRBV7-9 and TRBJ2-7; D is uncertain. Trimming took 7 bases from V and 2 from J, leaving 6 bases between them. From germline, CDR1 is SEHNR and CDR2 FQNEAQ (reference sequence). There are 11 residues in the CDR3. As DNA, the CDR3 is TGTGCCAGCACCCGGACCTACGAGCAGTACTTC. It yields the protein CASTRTYEQYF.

This clonotype was counted many times. This sequence joins TRBV28 and TRBJ2-7; D gene ambiguous. CDR3 length: 12 residues. Trimming left V 2 bases short and J 5 bases short, with 7 bases between. Germline CDR1 and CDR2: MDHEN and SYDVKM. The CDR3 sequence is CASSLVSNEQYF. The CDR3 bases are TGTGCCAGCAGTTTAGTGTCTAACGAGCAGTACTTC.

This clonotype has a count of ten or more. The chain employs TRBV5-1 and TRBJ1-1; D not certain. The CDR3 totals 14 residues. Germline V gene lookup returns CDR1 SGHRS and CDR2 YFSETQ. Trimming stripped 4 bases from V and 1 base from J, with 11 bases between. DNA of the CDR3: TGCGCCAGCAGCCCGGCGGGAGGGAACACTGAAGCTTTCTTT. It is translated as CASSPAGGNTEAFF.

This clonotype was recorded at least ten times. This chain links TRBV28 with TRBJ2-7; no clear D gene. V dropped 2 bases and J dropped 4 bases, with 12 bases sitting between them. Germline CDR1 and CDR2: MDHEN and SYDVKM. CDR3 size: 14 residues. CDR3 in amino acids: CASSLVFPHYEQYF. As DNA, the CDR3 is TGTGCCAGCAGTTTAGTGTTCCCCCATTACGAGCAGTACTTC.

This clonotype has at least ten counts. The chain has TRBV20-1 and TRBJ2-3, with 14 bases matching TRBD2. V lost 1 base, J lost 1 base, and 1 base stayed unmatched. The CDR3 totals 16 residues. Germline V gene data show CDR1 as DFQATT and CDR2 as SNEGSKA (reference sequence). The CDR3 sequence is CSARGLAGGRTDTQYF. In nucleotides, the CDR3 is TGCAGTGCTAGAGGACTAGCGGGAGGGCGCACAGATACGCAGTATTTT.

This clonotype turned up a few times. The chain couples TRBV4-3 to TRBJ2-3, with 7 positions matching TRBD2. The CDR3 spans 22 residues. Trimming at V came to 5 bases and at J to 0 bases, leaving 26 bases not matched to a gene. The germline gives CDR1 LGHNA, CDR2 YSLEER. CDR3 region: CASSYRATRLAHLSPSTDTQYF. The CDR3 DNA reads TGCGCCAGCAGCTACCGGGCCACTCGACTAGCCCATCTCTCCCCTAGCACAGATACGCAGTATTTT.

The sample holds many counts of this clonotype. The junction departs from the called germline gene at one end, perhaps through a read error. The gene calls are TRBV5-1 and TRBJ2-2; 7 bases align to TRBD1. Germline-derived CDR1 and CDR2 are SGHRS and YFSETQ. This CDR3 has 15 residues. The CDR3 reads CASRLGQPNTGELFF. CDR3 sequence (DNA): TGCGCCAGCAGGTTGGGACAGCCGAACACCGGGGAGCTGTTTTTT. The full variable domain, completed using reference TRBV5-1 and TRBJ2-2, is KAGVTQTPRYLIKTRGQQVTLSCSPISGHRSVSWYQQTPGQGLQFLFEYFSETQRNKGNFPGRFSGRQFSNSRSEMNVSTLELGDSALYLCASRLGQPNTGELFFGEGSRLTVL.

With regard to this clonotype: Since a much larger clone is just one base distant, this may be a read error. The chain is built from TRBV20-1 and TRBJ1-1; 7 bases agree with TRBD1. Germline CDR1 is DFQATT and CDR2 is SNEGSKA (reference sequence). V gave up 4 bases and J gave up 0 bases; unmatched junction bases: 11. The CDR3 length is 16 residues. The CDR3 loop reads CSATFRNRGLNTEAFF. The CDR3 DNA reads TGCAGTGCTACCTTTCGTAACAGGGGATTGAACACTGAAGCTTTCTTT.

This clonotype showed up many times. DNA of the CDR3: TGTGCCAGCAGCTACATGACAGATACGCAGTATTTT. Its protein is CASSYMTDTQYF. The rearrangement links TRBV5-6 to TRBJ2-3; D is unresolved. This CDR3 contains 12 residues. V shed 3 bases and J shed 3 bases, with 5 bases lying between them. Germline V gene data show CDR1 as SGHDT and CDR2 as YYEEEE.

This clonotype was observed at least ten times. The rearrangement uses TRBV11-2 and TRBJ1-3; D remains ambiguous. V lost 1 base, J lost 8 bases, and 9 bases lay in between. Germline lookup yields CDR1 SGHAT and CDR2 FQNNGV. This CDR3 is 13 amino acids long. DNA for the CDR3: TGTGCCAGCAGCTTAGCCCAAGCCGACACCATATATTTT. It is translated as CASSLAQADTIYF.

This clonotype was counted between two and nine times. The V and J genes are TRBV2 and TRBJ2-2; D might be TRBD1 (5 bases). The CDR3 has 14 amino acids. Trimming cost V 3 bases and J 8 bases, with 13 bases left between them. Looked up from germline, CDR1 is SNHLY and CDR2 is FYNNEI. The CDR3 loop reads CASSDHRLMGELFF. CDR3 bases: TGTGCCAGCAGTGACCACAGGCTCATGGGGGAGCTGTTTTTT. Filled out from reference TRBV2 and TRBJ2-2, the complete variable domain reads EPEVTQTPSHQVTQMGQEVILRCVPISNHLYFYWYRQILGQKVEFLVSFYNNEISEKSEIFDDQFSVERPDGSNFTLKIRSTKLEDSAMYFCASSDHRLMGELFFGEGSRLTVL.

Only one count was recorded for this clonotype. A much larger clone is a single base away; this may be a read error. The chain links TRBV7-9 to TRBJ2-7; D might be TRBD1 (5 bases). CDR1 SEHNR and CDR2 FQNEAQ come from the germline V gene (reference sequence). V lost 3 bases and J lost 2, with 14 bases in between. The CDR3 has 15 amino acids. Here the CDR3 reads CASSLGLTETYEQYF. Here the CDR3 DNA reads TGTGCCAGCAGCTTGGGGTTGACAGAAACCTACGAGCAGTACTTC.

This chain joins TRBV20-1 and TRBJ2-7, with 11 bases that match TRBD2. Germline lookup yields CDR1 DFQATT and CDR2 SNEGSKA (reference sequence). The CDR3 is made up of 17 amino acids. V lost 0 bases, J lost 4 bases, and 11 bases stayed unmatched. CDR3 bases: TGCAGTGCTAGAGAACCCCGGACTAGCGGGCAGCGGTACGAGCAGTACTTC. As protein: CSAREPRTSGQRYEQYF.

This clonotype was seen at least ten times. V is TRBV10-3 and J is TRBJ2-3, with a tentative D call TRBD1 (8 bases). CDR1 ENHRY and CDR2 SYGVKD come from the germline V gene. The CDR3 spans 16 residues. V was clipped by 11 bases and J by 3 bases, with 24 bases between them. The CDR3 loop is CAVGGGTGKRTDTQYF. CDR3 coding DNA: TGTGCCGTGGGAGGGGGGACAGGAAAAAGGACAGATACGCAGTATTTT.